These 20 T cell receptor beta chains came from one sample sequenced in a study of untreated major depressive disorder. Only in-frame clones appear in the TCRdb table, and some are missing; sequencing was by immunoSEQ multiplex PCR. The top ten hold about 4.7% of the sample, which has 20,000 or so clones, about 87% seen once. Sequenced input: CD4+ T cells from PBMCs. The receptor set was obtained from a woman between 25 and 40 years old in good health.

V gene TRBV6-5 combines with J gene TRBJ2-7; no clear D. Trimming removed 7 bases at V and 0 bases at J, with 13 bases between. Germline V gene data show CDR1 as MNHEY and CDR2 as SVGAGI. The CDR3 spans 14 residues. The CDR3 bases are TGTGCCAGCACCGTCCACCCCAACTCCTACGAGCAGTACTTC. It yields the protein CASTVHPNSYEQYF.

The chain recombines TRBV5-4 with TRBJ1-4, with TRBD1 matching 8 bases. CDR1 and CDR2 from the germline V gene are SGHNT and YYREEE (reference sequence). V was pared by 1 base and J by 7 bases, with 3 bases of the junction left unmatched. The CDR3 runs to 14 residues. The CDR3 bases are TGTGCCAGCAGCTTGCAGGGGGCGCTTGAAAAACTGTTTTTT. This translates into CASSLQGALEKLFF.

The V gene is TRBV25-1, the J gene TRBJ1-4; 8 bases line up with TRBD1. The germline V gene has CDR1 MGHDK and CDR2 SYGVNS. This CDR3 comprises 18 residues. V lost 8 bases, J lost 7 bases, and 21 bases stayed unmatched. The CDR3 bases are TGTGCCAGCTGCCCTGGACAGGGACAGACCGGCCGTTGTGAAAAACTGTTTTTT. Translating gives CASCPGQGQTGRCEKLFF.

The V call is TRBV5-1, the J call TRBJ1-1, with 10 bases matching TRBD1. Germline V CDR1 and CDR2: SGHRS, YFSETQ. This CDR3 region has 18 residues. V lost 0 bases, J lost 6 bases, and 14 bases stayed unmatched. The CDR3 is CASSLGAGAGQGPAEAFF. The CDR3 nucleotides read TGCGCCAGCAGCTTGGGTGCAGGGGCGGGACAGGGGCCCGCTGAAGCTTTCTTT.

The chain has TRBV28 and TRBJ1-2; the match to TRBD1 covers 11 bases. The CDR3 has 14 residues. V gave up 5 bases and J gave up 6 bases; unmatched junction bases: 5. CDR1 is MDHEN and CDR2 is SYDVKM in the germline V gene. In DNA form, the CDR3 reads TGTGCCAGCAGTACGGACAGGGGGCTGCATGGCTACACCTTC. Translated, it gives CASSTDRGLHGYTF.

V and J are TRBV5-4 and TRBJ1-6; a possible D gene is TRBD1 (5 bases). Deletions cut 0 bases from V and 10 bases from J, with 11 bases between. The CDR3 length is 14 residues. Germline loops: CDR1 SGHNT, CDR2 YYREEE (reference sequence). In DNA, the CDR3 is TGTGCCAGCAGCTTGGAAGGGACTGAGTCACCCCTCCACTTT. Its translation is CASSLEGTESPLHF.

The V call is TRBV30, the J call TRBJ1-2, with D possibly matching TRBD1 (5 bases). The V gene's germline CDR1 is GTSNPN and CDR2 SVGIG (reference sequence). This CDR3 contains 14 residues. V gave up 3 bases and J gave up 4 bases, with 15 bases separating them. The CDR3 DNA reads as TGTGCCTGGAGCGACGGGACCAGGGCCTATGGCTACACCTTC. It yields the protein CAWSDGTRAYGYTF.

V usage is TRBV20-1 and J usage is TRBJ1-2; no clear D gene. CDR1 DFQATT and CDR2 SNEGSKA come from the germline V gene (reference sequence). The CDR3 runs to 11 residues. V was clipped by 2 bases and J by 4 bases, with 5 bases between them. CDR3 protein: CSARRSYGYTF. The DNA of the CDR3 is TGCAGTGCTAGAAGGAGCTATGGCTACACCTTC.

The CDR3 loop reads CASSLVRTGGVPYGYTF. For the CDR3, the DNA is TGTGCCAGCAGCTTAGTAAGAACAGGGGGCGTTCCCTATGGCTACACCTTC. J is TRBJ1-2 and V is TRBV7-2; 9 bases map to TRBD1. The V gene's germline CDR1 is SGHTA and CDR2 FQGNSA. The CDR3 is made up of 17 amino acids. The junction had 10 bases not matched to a gene; V was cut back by 1 base and J by 4 bases.

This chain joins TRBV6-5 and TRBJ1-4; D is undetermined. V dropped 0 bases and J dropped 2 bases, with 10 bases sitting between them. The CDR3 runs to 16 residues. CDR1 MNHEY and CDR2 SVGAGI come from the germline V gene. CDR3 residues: CASSYSRWATNEKLFF. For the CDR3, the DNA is TGTGCCAGCAGTTACTCGAGATGGGCGACTAATGAAAAACTGTTTTTT.

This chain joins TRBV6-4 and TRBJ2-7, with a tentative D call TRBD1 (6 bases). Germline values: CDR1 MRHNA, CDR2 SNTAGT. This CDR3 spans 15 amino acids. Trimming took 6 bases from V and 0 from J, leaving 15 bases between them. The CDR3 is CASRTTGLGSYEQYF. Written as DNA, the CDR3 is TGTGCCAGCAGAACAACAGGGTTGGGCTCCTACGAGCAGTACTTC.

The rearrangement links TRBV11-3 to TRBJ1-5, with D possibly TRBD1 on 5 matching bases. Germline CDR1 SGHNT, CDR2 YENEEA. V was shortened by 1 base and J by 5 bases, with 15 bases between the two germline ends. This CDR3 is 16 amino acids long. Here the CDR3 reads CASSLAPGSLDQPQHF. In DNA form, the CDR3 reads TGTGCCAGCAGCTTAGCTCCAGGGTCGTTGGATCAGCCCCAGCATTTT.

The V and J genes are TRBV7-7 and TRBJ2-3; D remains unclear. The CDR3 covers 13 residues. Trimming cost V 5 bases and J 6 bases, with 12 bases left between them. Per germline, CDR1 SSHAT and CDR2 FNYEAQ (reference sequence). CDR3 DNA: TGTGCCAGCAGCAACCTTCTGGAGGATACGCAGTATTTT. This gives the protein CASSNLLEDTQYF.

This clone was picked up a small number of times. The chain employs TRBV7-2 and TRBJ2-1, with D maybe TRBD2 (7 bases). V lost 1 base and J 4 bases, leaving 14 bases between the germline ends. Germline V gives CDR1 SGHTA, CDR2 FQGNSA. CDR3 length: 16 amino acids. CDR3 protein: CASSLVAGATYNEQFF. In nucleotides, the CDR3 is TGTGCCAGCAGCTTAGTTGCGGGGGCCACTTACAATGAGCAGTTCTTC.

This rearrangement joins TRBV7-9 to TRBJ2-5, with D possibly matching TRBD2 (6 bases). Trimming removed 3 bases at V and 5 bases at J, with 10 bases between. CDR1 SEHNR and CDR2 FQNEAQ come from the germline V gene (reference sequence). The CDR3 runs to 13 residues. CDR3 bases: TGTGCCAGCAGCTTTGCTAGCGCCGAGACCCAGTACTTC. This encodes CASSFASAETQYF.

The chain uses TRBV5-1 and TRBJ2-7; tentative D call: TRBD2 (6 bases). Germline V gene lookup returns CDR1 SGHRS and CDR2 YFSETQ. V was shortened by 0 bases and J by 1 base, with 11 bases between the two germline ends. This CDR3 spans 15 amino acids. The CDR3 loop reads CASSLDPGESYEQYF. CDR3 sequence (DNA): TGCGCCAGCAGCTTGGACCCGGGAGAGTCCTACGAGCAGTACTTC.

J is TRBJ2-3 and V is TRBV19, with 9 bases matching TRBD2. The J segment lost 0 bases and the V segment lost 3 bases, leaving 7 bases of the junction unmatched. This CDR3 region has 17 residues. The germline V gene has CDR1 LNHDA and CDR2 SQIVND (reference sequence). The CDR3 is CASSILAGRFSTDTQYF. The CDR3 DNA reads TGTGCCAGTAGTATCCTAGCGGGGAGATTTAGCACAGATACGCAGTATTTT. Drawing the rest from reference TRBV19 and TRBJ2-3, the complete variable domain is DGGITQSPKYLFRKEGQNVTLSCEQNLNHDAMYWYRQDPGQGLRLIYYSQIVNDFQKGDIAEGYSVSREKKESFPLTVTSAQKNPTAFYLCASSILAGRFSTDTQYFGPGTRLTVL.

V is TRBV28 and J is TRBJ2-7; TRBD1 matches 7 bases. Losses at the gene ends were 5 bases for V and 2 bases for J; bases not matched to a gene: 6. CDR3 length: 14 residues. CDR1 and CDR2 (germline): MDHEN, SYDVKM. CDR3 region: CASSVTGAPYEQYF. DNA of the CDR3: TGTGCCAGCAGTGTTACAGGGGCGCCCTACGAGCAGTACTTC.

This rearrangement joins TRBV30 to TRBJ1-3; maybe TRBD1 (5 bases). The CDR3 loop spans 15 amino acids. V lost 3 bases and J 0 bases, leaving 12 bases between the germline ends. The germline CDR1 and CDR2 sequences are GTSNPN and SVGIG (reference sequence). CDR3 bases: TGTGCCTGGAGGGGGGGACCGAGCTCTGGAAACACCATATATTTT. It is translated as CAWRGGPSSGNTIYF.

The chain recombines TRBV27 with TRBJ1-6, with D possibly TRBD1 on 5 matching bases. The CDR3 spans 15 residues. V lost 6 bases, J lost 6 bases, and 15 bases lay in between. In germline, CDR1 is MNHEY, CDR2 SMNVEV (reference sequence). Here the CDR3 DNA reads TGTGCCAGCAGCGGGGGGACCCACCTTAATTCACCCCTCCACTTT. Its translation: CASSGGTHLNSPLHF.